Sequencing of this TCR beta chain was carried out in a study of T cells after yellow fever vaccination. With 4 bases removed from V and 7 bases from J, the gap between germline ends came to 12 bases. CDR1 LNHDA and CDR2 SQIVND come from the germline V gene (reference sequence). The CDR3 has 13 residues. A single record per CDR3 protein comes from TCRdb applying MiXCR to the 5' RACE reads. The sample includes fewer than 400,000 distinct CDR3 sequences, around a tenth seen only once; the top ten take approximately 3%. This receptor was identified in a young man who received the YFV17D yellow fever vaccine. The specimen was CD4+ T cells sorted from PBMCs, collected 45 days after the yellow fever booster vaccination. The chain recombines TRBV19 with TRBJ2-3; D may be TRBD1 (6 bases). The CDR3: CASSTSTGYTQYF. The DNA for the CDR3 is TGTGCCAGTAGTACCTCGACAGGATATACGCAGTATTTT.